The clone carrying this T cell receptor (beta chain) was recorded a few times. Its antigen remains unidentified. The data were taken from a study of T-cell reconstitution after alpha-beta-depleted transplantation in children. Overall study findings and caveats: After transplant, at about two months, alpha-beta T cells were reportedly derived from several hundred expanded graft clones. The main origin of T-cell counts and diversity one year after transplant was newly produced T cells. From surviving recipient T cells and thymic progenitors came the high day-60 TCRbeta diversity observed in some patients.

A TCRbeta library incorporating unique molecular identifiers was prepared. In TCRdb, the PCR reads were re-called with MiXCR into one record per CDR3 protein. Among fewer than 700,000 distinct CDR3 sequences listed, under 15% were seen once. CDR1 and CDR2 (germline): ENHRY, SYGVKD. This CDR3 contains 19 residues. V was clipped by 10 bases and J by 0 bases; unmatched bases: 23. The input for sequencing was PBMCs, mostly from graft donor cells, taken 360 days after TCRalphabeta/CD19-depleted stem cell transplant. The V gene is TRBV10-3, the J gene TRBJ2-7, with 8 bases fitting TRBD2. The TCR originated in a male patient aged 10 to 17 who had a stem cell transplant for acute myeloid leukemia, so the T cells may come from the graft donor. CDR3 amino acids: CATNQGRYLTSGSSYEQYF. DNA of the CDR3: TGTGCCACAAACCAGGGGCGCTACCTTACTAGCGGCAGCTCCTACGAGCAGTACTTC.